The 2 T cell receptor beta chains presented below share a single source sample, sequenced in a study of T cell responses to AZD1222 COVID-19 vaccine (dated by TCRdb to about 2021). The label giving this sample's time point can be read as: baseline before first vaccination. Libraries were constructed by the immunoSEQ multiplex PCR assay. Sourced from immuneACCESS, this table was stored by TCRdb with only in-frame sequences that have V and J called. A share of the clones is absent; for the studies checked, an unresolved V gene accounts for under half, and the remainder has no known explanation. The sample table holds roughly 100,000 clones, of which about 94% were seen once. Jointly, the top ten make up 2.2% of the sample. The sequencing here drew on peripheral blood, taken on day 0 of AZD1222 vaccination. These receptors were collected from an adult in good health.

DNA of the CDR3: TGCGCCAGCAGTAATGGACAGATAATATACAATGAGCAGTTCTTC. Its translation: CASSNGQIIYNEQFF. The gene calls are TRBV10-2 and TRBJ2-1; a possible D gene is TRBD1 (6 bases). In germline, CDR1 is WSHSY, CDR2 SAAADI. The CDR3 runs to 15 residues. V was cut by 5 bases and J by 4 bases, with 15 bases left in between.

This chain joins TRBV5-4 and TRBJ1-1; no clear D gene. The CDR3 loop spans 12 amino acids. Germline-derived CDR1 and CDR2 are SGHNT and YYREEE (reference sequence). Deletions cut 7 bases from V and 1 base from J, with 8 bases between. As DNA, the CDR3 is TGTGCCAGCCAGACACCGAACACTGAAGCTTTCTTT. Translation: CASQTPNTEAFF. Full variable domain (rest looked up from reference TRBV5-4 and TRBJ1-1): ETGVTQSPTHLIKTRGQQVTLRCSSQSGHNTVSWYQQALGQGPQFIFQYYREEENGRGNFPPRFSGLQFPNYSSELNVNALELDDSALYLCASQTPNTEAFFGQGTRLTVV.